The T cell receptor beta chain described here comes from a study of blood T cell repertoires in COVID-19. Study summary: The United States, Italy and Spain were the sources of the acute and convalescent COVID-19 samples. The analysed material was cDNA or gDNA that came from T cells, B-cell-depleted T cells, or PBMCs.

How the authors handled the data: Reference gene primer amplification gave estimated nucleated cell counts. Repertoires were generated with immunoSEQ multiplex PCR, while TCRdb's copy carries only in-frame clones and drops some. Clone size and V and J calls were adopted from that table, with D and trimming inferred from the DNA. The sample consists of around 75,000 clones, around 89% of them appearing once. The germline V gene has CDR1 MNHNY and CDR2 SVGAGI (reference sequence). The CDR3 length is 16 residues. The V segment lost 7 bases and the J segment 7 bases; nucleotides outside the gene matches: 13.

The rearrangement joins TRBV6-6 to TRBJ1-6; 7 bases map to TRBD1. Sequencing input: peripheral blood. The TCR sequence derives from a man in his forties or fifties with acute or convalescent COVID-19. CDR3 loop: CASIPRLGGGNSPLHF. CDR3 DNA sequence: TGTGCCAGCATTCCCAGGTTAGGGGGCGGGAATTCACCCCTCCACTTT.